Below are 8 T cell receptor beta chains sequenced from a single sample in a study of T-cell reconstitution after alpha-beta-depleted transplantation in children. The authors prepared the TCRbeta library with unique molecular identifiers. Each CDR3 protein is one row after TCRdb ran MiXCR on the PCR reads. Counted here are about 240,000 distinct CDR3 sequences, around 12% occurring once; the ten biggest clones make up over 2%. The sequences come from PBMCs from the stem cell graft donor, collected from the stem cell graft. The receptors shown here come from a human donor who donated a stem cell graft to a child with acute lymphoblastic leukemia.

This clonotype showed up just a few times. The gene calls are TRBV12-3 or TRBV12-4 and TRBJ2-2, with D hard to call. V lost 2 bases and J lost 7, with 2 bases in between. The CDR3 sequence is 11 residues long. CDR3 nucleotide sequence: TGTGCCAGCAGTTTATACGGGGAGCTGTTTTTT. Protein product: CASSLYGELFF.

This clonotype has a count of ten or more. The gene calls are TRBV9 and TRBJ1-3; D uncertain. Germline V gene lookup returns CDR1 SGDLS and CDR2 YYNGEE. The CDR3 is 15 amino acids. V gave up 4 bases and J gave up 4 bases, with 15 bases separating them. As DNA, the CDR3 is TGTGCCAGCAGCCCACTTGGGGTGGGCGGAAACACCATATATTTT. Translation gives CASSPLGVGGNTIYF.

This clonotype has just a few counts. The chain links TRBV7-2 to TRBJ2-4; 9 nucleotides line up with TRBD2. The CDR3 is 17 amino acids. The trim removed 2 bases at V and 8 bases at J, leaving 13 bases unmatched. Germline CDR1 is SGHTA and CDR2 is FQGNSA. CDR3 DNA: TGTGCCAGCAGCTTAATGGGCGGGAGGGCCGTGGGAGACATTCAGTACTTC. Protein sequence: CASSLMGGRAVGDIQYF.

At least ten counts were recorded for this clonotype. Lacking the conserved final phenylalanine or tryptophan, this CDR3 likely reflects a read error. The limits of the CDR3 on the DNA are not certain, so only TCRdb's listed CDR3 is given. The chain combines TRBV6-1 with TRBJ2-7. Germline V gene data show CDR1 as MNHNS and CDR2 as SASEGT. The CDR3 totals 10 residues, both ends included. Here the CDR3 reads CASSEVFSIL.

There are many counts of this clonotype. The chain links TRBV6-5 to TRBJ1-2, with 10 positions matching TRBD1. CDR1 is MNHEY and CDR2 is SVGAGI in the germline V gene. Trimming cost V 5 bases and J 4 bases; bases outside gene matches: 7. This CDR3 contains 15 residues. CDR3 sequence: CASSTSGTGVYGYTF. The CDR3 DNA reads as TGTGCCAGCAGTACTTCCGGGACAGGGGTCTATGGCTACACCTTC.

This clonotype was counted many times. The chain has TRBV4-2 and TRBJ1-1; D is unresolved. The CDR3 is 17 amino acids. With 0 bases removed from V and 0 bases from J, the gap between germline ends came to 14 bases. Germline values: CDR1 LGHNA, CDR2 YNFKEQ. As DNA, the CDR3 is TGTGCCAGCAGCCAAGAGGTCTGGGTTGGAATGAACACTGAAGCTTTCTTT. Translated: CASSQEVWVGMNTEAFF.

This clonotype has a count of ten or more. This chain joins TRBV12-3 or TRBV12-4 and TRBJ2-1; 9 nucleotides match TRBD1. V was pared by 6 bases and J by 5 bases, with 8 bases of the junction left unmatched. The CDR3 is 15 residues long. CDR3 protein: CASSSGTGQHNEQFF. For the CDR3, the DNA is TGTGCCAGCAGCTCCGGGACAGGGCAACACAATGAGCAGTTCTTC.

This chain links TRBV10-3 with TRBJ2-2, with a possible D match to TRBD1 (5 bases). The CDR3 contains 17 residues. V shed 0 bases and J shed 6 bases, with 17 bases lying between them. In germline, CDR1 is ENHRY, CDR2 SYGVKD. The CDR3, as DNA: TGTGCCATCAGTGAGTCGAATAGGCCCAGGGTGGCCGGGGAGCTGTTTTTT. Translation gives CAISESNRPRVAGELFF.